What follows is one TCR beta chain and its context. Its antigen remains unidentified. These data originate in a study of T cells in localized non-small cell lung cancer. General study findings and limits: Exceeding tumor, uninvolved adjacent lung had the highest T cell clonality. Tumor samples were not multi-region, leaving intratumor heterogeneity unexcluded. Adjacent lung held a median approximately 57 of the top 100 tumor clones. Density of T cells in blood, when higher, went with longer overall survival.

The CDR3 is made up of 11 amino acids. V was trimmed by 3 bases and J by 3 bases, leaving 3 bases between them. Germline assignment: CDR1 SNHLY and CDR2 FYNNEI. The assay was immunoSEQ multiplex PCR, and TCRdb's table has in-frame clones only and misses some. The data show approximately 31,000 clones, 78% seen once. The chain employs TRBV2 and TRBJ2-7, with D unclear. The receptor's source is a male donor at least 60 years old with stage II squamous cell lung carcinoma. Sequenced material: peripheral blood, taken before any cancer treatment. Written as DNA, the CDR3 is TGTGCCAGCAGTGACCACTACGAGCAGTACTTC. It yields the protein CASSDHYEQYF.